This T cell receptor (beta chain) was obtained from a study of blood T cell repertoires in COVID-19. The assay was immunoSEQ multiplex PCR, and TCRdb's table has in-frame clones only and misses some. The table records roughly 140,000 clones, roughly 85% of them present only once. The trim removed 3 bases at V and 4 bases at J, leaving 2 bases unmatched. CDR1 is SGHTS and CDR2 is YDEGEE in the germline V gene. This CDR3 spans 14 amino acids. The sequence was collected from a man aged 45 to 65 with acute or convalescent COVID-19. Sequencing input: peripheral blood. This chain joins TRBV5-8 and TRBJ1-2; 11 bases are shared with TRBD1. For the CDR3, the DNA is TGTGCCAGCAGCTCGGGGACAGGGGGCTATGGCTACACCTTC. Amino acid sequence: CASSSGTGGYGYTF. Combining the CDR3 with reference TRBV5-8 and TRBJ1-2 gives the whole variable domain EAGVTQSPTHLIKTRGQQATLRCSPISGHTSVYWYQQALGLGLQFLLWYDEGEERNRGNFPPRFSGRQFPNYSSELNVNALELEDSALYLCASSSGTGGYGYTFGSGTRLTVV.